The 18 T cell receptor beta chains reported below all come from one sample, sequenced in a study of blood T cell repertoires in COVID-19. Only in-frame clones appear in the TCRdb table, and some are missing; sequencing was by immunoSEQ multiplex PCR. The sample lists about 350,000 clones; roughly 87% were seen once. The specimen sequenced was PBMCs or T cells enriched from blood (not recorded which). The receptor set was obtained from a woman in her 30s who had recovered from COVID-19.

The chain employs TRBV19 and TRBJ2-7; TRBD1 matches 11 bases. CDR1 LNHDA and CDR2 SQIVND come from the germline V gene (reference sequence). The V and J ends lost 6 bases and 0 bases, in that order; junction bases with no gene match: 7. The CDR3 loop spans 16 amino acids. CDR3 nucleotide sequence: TGTGCCAGTAGCAATCGAGGACAGGGGGCCTCCTACGAGCAGTACTTC. Its translation: CASSNRGQGASYEQYF.

This chain uses TRBV6-5 with TRBJ1-3; 8 bases line up with TRBD1. Germline V gives CDR1 MNHEY, CDR2 SVGAGI. The length of the CDR3 is 14 residues. V lost 6 bases and J lost 3; bases outside the gene matches: 4. CDR3 region: CASRMTGVGNTIYF. The CDR3 DNA follows: TGTGCCAGCAGGATGACAGGGGTTGGAAACACCATATATTTT.

V gene TRBV6-5 combines with J gene TRBJ1-5, with D perhaps matching TRBD1 (5 bases). CDR1 MNHEY and CDR2 SVGAGI come from the germline V gene. Trimming shortened V by 2 bases and J by 9 bases, and 8 bases separated the two germline ends. The CDR3 contains 12 residues. CDR3 in amino acids: CASSYTGGPQHF. CDR3 coding DNA: TGTGCCAGCAGTTACACCGGGGGGCCCCAGCATTTT.

The rearrangement links TRBV28 to TRBJ1-5, with D possibly being TRBD1 (6 bases). From germline, CDR1 is MDHEN and CDR2 SYDVKM. The CDR3 sequence is 15 residues long. V was trimmed by 8 bases and J by 5 bases, leaving 19 bases between them. CDR3 bases: TGTGCCAGCTCGACGGCAACAGGGTTCCATCAGCCCCAGCATTTT. The encoded protein is CASSTATGFHQPQHF.

The chain recombines TRBV3-1 (or the pseudogene TRBV3-2) with TRBJ1-2; D is unresolved. Trimming cost V 2 bases and J 2 bases, with 21 bases left between them. This CDR3 is built from 18 residues. Germline CDR1 is LGHDT and CDR2 is YNNKEL (reference sequence). The CDR3 bases are TGTGCCAGCAGCCAATTCCTCAATTTTGGAGGACGAAACTATGGCTACACCTTC. This gives the protein CASSQFLNFGGRNYGYTF.

The chain couples TRBV15 to TRBJ1-5, with 10 bases aligning to TRBD1. Germline CDR1 and CDR2: LNHNV and YYDKDF (reference sequence). The ends lost 5 bases at V and 5 bases at J; junction bases unmatched: 6. The CDR3 consists of 15 residues. This CDR3 is CATSVGTGADQPQHF. In DNA form, the CDR3 reads TGTGCCACCAGCGTAGGGACAGGGGCTGATCAGCCCCAGCATTTT.

This clone has more than one count but fewer than ten. This chain uses TRBV5-1 with TRBJ2-5; D might be TRBD1 (5 bases). CDR1 is SGHRS, CDR2 YFSETQ, per germline. The CDR3 spans 16 residues. V was trimmed by 1 base and J by 4 bases, leaving 17 bases between them. CDR3 DNA sequence: TGCGCCAGCAGCTTGCAATCGGGCCGAAGGGGAGAGACCCAGTACTTC. Protein product: CASSLQSGRRGETQYF.

This clone showed up just once. This chain links TRBV18 with TRBJ2-7; 7 bases agree with TRBD1. The V gene's germline CDR1 is KGHSH and CDR2 LQKENI. This CDR3 has 13 amino acids. J gave up 6 bases and V 0 bases, and 2 bases lay outside the gene matches. The CDR3 is CASSPPGGFEQYF. DNA for the CDR3: TGTGCCAGCTCACCACCAGGGGGCTTCGAGCAGTACTTC.

The rearrangement links TRBV12-5 to TRBJ1-1; no definite D call. This CDR3 is built from 12 residues. The germline V and J ends were trimmed by 1 base and 6 bases, with 6 bases remaining between them. The germline V gene encodes CDR1 LGHNT and CDR2 FRNRAP. CDR3 residues: CASGLGLAEAFF. DNA for the CDR3: TGTGCTAGTGGTTTGGGGCTTGCTGAAGCTTTCTTT.

This chain joins TRBV5-1 and TRBJ1-1; 8 nucleotides match TRBD1. From germline, CDR1 is SGHRS and CDR2 YFSETQ. The junction had 12 bases not matched to a gene; V was cut back by 4 bases and J by 1 base. This CDR3 spans 17 amino acids. DNA of the CDR3: TGCGCCAGCAGCGCGGGGTCAGGGGGCACTTGGAACACTGAAGCTTTCTTT. The encoded protein is CASSAGSGGTWNTEAFF.

The chain is built from TRBV30 and TRBJ2-2; D is possibly TRBD2 (6 bases). The CDR3 has 14 amino acids. V was pared by 2 bases and J by 2 bases, with 9 bases between. CDR1 and CDR2 (germline): GTSNPN, SVGIG (reference sequence). The CDR3 protein is CAWSIGTNTGELFF. The CDR3 DNA follows: TGTGCCTGGAGTATAGGGACTAACACCGGGGAGCTGTTTTTT.

The rearrangement links TRBV5-1 to TRBJ1-4; no reliable D call. CDR1 and CDR2 (germline): SGHRS, YFSETQ. V lost 3 bases and J lost 6, with 6 bases in between. The CDR3 spans 12 residues. The CDR3 region has the DNA TGCGCCAGCAGCTGGGGAGATGAAAAACTGTTTTTT. Translated, it gives CASSWGDEKLFF.

The chain carries TRBV3-1 (or the pseudogene TRBV3-2) and TRBJ2-1, with 9 bases lining up with TRBD2. With V trimmed by 3 bases and J by 7 bases, 1 base remained unmatched. This CDR3 comprises 13 residues. Germline V gives CDR1 LGHDT, CDR2 YNNKEL (reference sequence). This chain's CDR3 is CASSHTSGNEQFF. The CDR3 region has the DNA TGTGCCAGCAGCCATACTAGCGGGAATGAGCAGTTCTTC.

This chain links TRBV28 with TRBJ1-2; 7 nucleotides line up with TRBD1. V lost 6 bases and J lost 7; bases outside the gene matches: 5. Germline CDR1 reads MDHEN; CDR2 reads SYDVKM. This CDR3 is built from 12 residues. The chain's CDR3 is CASRPGGRGYTF. DNA for the CDR3: TGTGCCAGCAGACCAGGGGGTCGTGGCTACACCTTC.

V is TRBV19 and J is TRBJ2-7, with TRBD1 identical over 8 bases. The V gene's germline CDR1 is LNHDA and CDR2 SQIVND (reference sequence). V shed 3 bases and J 2 bases; nucleotides not matched to a gene: 0. The CDR3 sequence is 13 residues long. This CDR3 is CASSMGQAYEQYF. Here the CDR3 DNA reads TGTGCCAGTAGTATGGGACAGGCCTACGAGCAGTACTTC.

The rearrangement uses TRBV27 and TRBJ2-3; maybe TRBD2 (6 bases). V was trimmed by 5 bases and J by 4 bases, leaving 19 bases between them. The germline V gene encodes CDR1 MNHEY and CDR2 SMNVEV (reference sequence). This CDR3 has 16 residues. CDR3 residues: CASSPSYGGFADTQYF. The CDR3 DNA sequence: TGTGCCAGCAGTCCATCCTACGGAGGGTTTGCAGATACGCAGTATTTT.

V usage is TRBV29-1 and J usage is TRBJ1-2, with unresolved D. The CDR3 has 13 residues. Germline V gene sequence: CDR1 SQVTM, CDR2 ANQGSEA. V lost 4 bases and J 1 base, leaving 10 bases between the germline ends. CDR3 DNA: TGCAGCGTTGTCGAGGGATTTAACTATGGCTACACCTTC. Amino acids: CSVVEGFNYGYTF. The full variable domain, completed using reference TRBV29-1 and TRBJ1-2, is SAVISQKPSRDICQRGTSLTIQCQVDSQVTMMFWYRQQPGQSLTLIATANQGSEATYESGFVIDKFPISRPNLTFSTLTVSNMSPEDSSIYLCSVVEGFNYGYTFGSGTRLTVV.

The chain links TRBV5-4 to TRBJ1-2; 7 bases agree with TRBD1. The CDR3 length is 14 residues. The germline gives CDR1 SGHNT, CDR2 YYREEE (reference sequence). The junction had 3 bases not matched to a gene; V was cut back by 0 bases and J by 4 bases. CDR3 bases: TGTGCCAGCAGCTTGGAGGGACAGAGCTATGGCTACACCTTC. It codes for CASSLEGQSYGYTF.